This section outlines one T cell receptor (beta chain) sequence together with its context. The antigen this receptor binds is unknown. One base away there is no much larger clone; base qualities are not given. The sample is drawn from a study of OX40 agonist ivuxolimab in advanced cancers. Study-level background: Ivuxolimab was an agonistic, fully human IgG2 monoclonal antibody directed against OX40 (CD134), a costimulatory receptor. Intravenous ivuxolimab was administered to patients every 2 weeks at six dose levels: 0.01, 0.1, 0.3, 1.5, 3 and 10 mg/kg. Among the roughly 52 dose-escalation patients, approximately 20 had hepatocellular carcinoma, 15 or so melanoma, 9 renal cell carcinoma and 9 head and neck cancer. In the dose-escalation cohort, more than 80% of patients were male, and the mean age was 60 years with a range of roughly 23 to 79. Patients were allowed to have had prior anti-PD-1, anti-PD-L1 or anti-CTLA-4 therapy, and around two fifths of the dose-escalation patients had been treated with checkpoint inhibitors. Partial responses occurred in three dose-escalation patients, of whom one had hepatocellular carcinoma and two had cutaneous melanoma. Peripheral TCRbeta sequencing was intended to test whether TCR sequence diversity was altered and clonal T-cell expansion was caused by ivuxolimab. The paper describes the monotherapy dose-escalation part (N = 52 patients) of the phase I trial of ivuxolimab.

Genomic DNA was isolated from the sorted cells so that the TCRbeta CDR3 region could be sequenced. The immunoSEQ Assay was used to sequence the TCRbeta CDR3 regions. In TCRdb, the immuneACCESS table is reduced to in-frame sequences with V and J assigned. These tables do not hold every clone; where another copy was compared, an unresolved V gene accounts for under half, and the others remain unexplained. Present in this sample are roughly 100,000 clones, roughly 89% of which were seen just once. Of the sample, 0.65% to 0.85% is held by the ten largest clones. Patients with a history of autoimmune disease or receiving systemic immunosuppression were excluded from the trial. Peripheral blood for TCR sequencing was collected from all dose cohorts at baseline, on cycle 4 day 1, and on cycle 7 day 1. Samples came from an open-label, multicenter, first-in-human phase I dose-escalation trial of ivuxolimab. Adults with locally advanced or metastatic melanoma, renal cell, hepatocellular, or head and neck squamous cell carcinoma were enrolled in the trial. CD4+ and CD8+ T cells were sorted separately from peripheral blood before TCR sequencing.

Study-wide findings and limitations: At doses of 0.1 to 3.0 mg/kg, clonal expansion of both CD4+ and CD8+ blood T cells was observed from baseline to week 6. Antigen specificity was not determined for the clonally expanded peripheral T cells. After ivuxolimab, CD8+ T cells had more expanded clones than CD4+ T cells on average. In the 0.1-3.0 mg/kg groups, partial responders had among the lowest normalized peripheral clonal expansion, particularly in CD8+ T cells. Low levels of normalized T-cell clonal expansion were also seen in some patients who did not respond.

In the germline V gene, CDR1 corresponds to SGHTA and CDR2 to FQGTGA. The junction shows trimming of 3 bases on V and 4 bases on J, and the gene matches do not reach 2 bases of it. There are 13 amino acids in the CDR3, from cysteine to phenylalanine inclusive. Only the CDR3 region is kept as DNA, spanning 39 bases read in frame from base 1. The TCR was taken from an adult with an advanced solid tumor such as melanoma, head and neck, liver or kidney cancer. The chain links TRBV7-3 with TRBJ2-5; the junction holds 7 bases that match TRBD2. The input for sequencing was CD4+ or CD8+ T cells sorted from blood, taken in a trial of the OX40 agonist ivuxolimab. For the CDR3, the sequence is CASSFGEGETQYF. The DNA sequence is given as TGTGCCAGCAGCTTCGGGGAGGGAGAGACCCAGTACTTC.